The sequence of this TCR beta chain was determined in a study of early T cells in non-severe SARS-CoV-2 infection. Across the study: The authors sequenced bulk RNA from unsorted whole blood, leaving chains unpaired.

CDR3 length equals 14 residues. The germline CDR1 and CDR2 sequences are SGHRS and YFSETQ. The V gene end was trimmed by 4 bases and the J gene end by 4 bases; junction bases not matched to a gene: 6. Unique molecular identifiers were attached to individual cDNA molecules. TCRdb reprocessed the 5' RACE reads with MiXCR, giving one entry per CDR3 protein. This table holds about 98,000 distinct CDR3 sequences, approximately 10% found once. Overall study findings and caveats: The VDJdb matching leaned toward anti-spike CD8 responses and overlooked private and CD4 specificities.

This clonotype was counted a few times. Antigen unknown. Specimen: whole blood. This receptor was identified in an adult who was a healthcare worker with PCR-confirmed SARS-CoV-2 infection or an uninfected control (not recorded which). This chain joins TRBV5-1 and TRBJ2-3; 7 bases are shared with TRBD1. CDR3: CASSLPGTADTQYF. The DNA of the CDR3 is TGCGCCAGCAGCCTACCCGGGACAGCAGATACGCAGTATTTT.